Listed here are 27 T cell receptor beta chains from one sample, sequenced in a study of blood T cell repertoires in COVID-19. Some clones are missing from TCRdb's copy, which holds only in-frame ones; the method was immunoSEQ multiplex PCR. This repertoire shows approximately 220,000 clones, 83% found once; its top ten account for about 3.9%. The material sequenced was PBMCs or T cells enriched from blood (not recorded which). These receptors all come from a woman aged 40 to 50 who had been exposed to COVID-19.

The CDR3 DNA is TGTGCCAGCAGCTGGGGACAGATTAACTATGGCTACACCTTC. Translated, it gives CASSWGQINYGYTF. The J gene is TRBJ1-2, the V gene TRBV3-1 (or the pseudogene TRBV3-2); TRBD1 matches 7 bases. With V trimmed by 5 bases and J by 1 base, 4 bases remained unmatched. CDR3 length: 14 residues. Per the germline V gene, CDR1 is LGHDT and CDR2 is YNNKEL (reference sequence).

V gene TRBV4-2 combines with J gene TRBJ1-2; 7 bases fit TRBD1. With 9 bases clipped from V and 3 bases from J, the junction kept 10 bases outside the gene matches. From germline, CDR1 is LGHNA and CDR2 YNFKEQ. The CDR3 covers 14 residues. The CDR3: CASNRGQKDYGYTF. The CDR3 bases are TGTGCCAGTAATCGGGGACAGAAGGACTATGGCTACACCTTC.

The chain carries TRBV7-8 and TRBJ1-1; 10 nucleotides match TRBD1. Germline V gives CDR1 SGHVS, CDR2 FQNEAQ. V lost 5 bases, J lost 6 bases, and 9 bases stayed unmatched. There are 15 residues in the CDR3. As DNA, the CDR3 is TGTGCCAGCAGCACCCGGACAGGGGGTTTCGCTGAAGCTTTCTTT. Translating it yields CASSTRTGGFAEAFF. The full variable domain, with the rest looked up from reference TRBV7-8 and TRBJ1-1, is GAGVSQSPRYKVAKRGQDVALRCDPISGHVSLFWYQQALGQGPEFLTYFQNEAQLDKSGLPSDRFFAERPEGSVSTLKIQRTQQEDSAVYLCASSTRTGGFAEAFFGQGTRLTVV.

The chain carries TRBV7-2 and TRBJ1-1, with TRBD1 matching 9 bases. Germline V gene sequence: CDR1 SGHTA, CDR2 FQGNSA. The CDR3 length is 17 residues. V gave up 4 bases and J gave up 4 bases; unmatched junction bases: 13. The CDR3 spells CASSWSGTGQYITEAFF. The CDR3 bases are TGTGCCAGCAGCTGGTCCGGGACAGGGCAATATATCACTGAAGCTTTCTTT.

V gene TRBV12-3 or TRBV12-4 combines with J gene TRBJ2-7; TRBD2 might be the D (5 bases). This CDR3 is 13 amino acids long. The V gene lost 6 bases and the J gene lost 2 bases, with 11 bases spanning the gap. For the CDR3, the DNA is TGTGCCAGCAGAAGGGAGCTAACCTACGAGCAGTACTTC. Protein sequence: CASRRELTYEQYF.

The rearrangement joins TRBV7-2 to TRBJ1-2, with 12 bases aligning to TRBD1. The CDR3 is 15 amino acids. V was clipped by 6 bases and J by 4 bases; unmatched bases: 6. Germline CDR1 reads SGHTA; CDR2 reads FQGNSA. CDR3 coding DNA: TGTGCCAGCAGAATGGGACAGGGGGCGATCTATGGCTACACCTTC. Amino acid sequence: CASRMGQGAIYGYTF.

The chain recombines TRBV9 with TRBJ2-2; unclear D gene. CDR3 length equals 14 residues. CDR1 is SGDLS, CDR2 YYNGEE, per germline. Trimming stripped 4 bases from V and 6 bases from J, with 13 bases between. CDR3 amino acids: CASSRQHGSGELFF. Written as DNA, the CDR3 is TGTGCCAGCAGCAGACAACACGGATCCGGGGAGCTGTTTTTT.

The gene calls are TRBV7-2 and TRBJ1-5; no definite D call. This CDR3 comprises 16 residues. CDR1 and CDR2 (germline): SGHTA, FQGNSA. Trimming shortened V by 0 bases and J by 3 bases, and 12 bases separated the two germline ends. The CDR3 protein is CASSLALGEDNQPQHF. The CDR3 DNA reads TGTGCCAGCAGCTTAGCGCTTGGAGAAGACAATCAGCCCCAGCATTTT. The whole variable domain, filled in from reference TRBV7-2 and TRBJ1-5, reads GAGVSQSPSNKVTEKGKDVELRCDPISGHTALYWYRQSLGQGLEFLIYFQGNSAPDKSGLPSDRFSAERTGGSVSTLTIQRTQQEDSAVYLCASSLALGEDNQPQHFGDGTRLSIL.

CDR3 DNA sequence: TGCAGCGTTGAAGTAGGGACTTCTGGAAACACCATATATTTT. Translation: CSVEVGTSGNTIYF. The chain links TRBV29-1 to TRBJ1-3, with TRBD1 as a possible D gene (5 bases). The germline V gene encodes CDR1 SQVTM and CDR2 ANQGSEA. Between the trimmed V and J ends, which lost 1 base and 1 base, there was a span of 8 bases. This CDR3 contains 14 residues.

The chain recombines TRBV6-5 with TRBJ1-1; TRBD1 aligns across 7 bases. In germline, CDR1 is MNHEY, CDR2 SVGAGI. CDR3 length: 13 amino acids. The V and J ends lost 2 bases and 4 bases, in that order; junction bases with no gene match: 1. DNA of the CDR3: TGTGCCAGCAGTTACGGACAGGCCACTGAAGCTTTCTTT. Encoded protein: CASSYGQATEAFF.

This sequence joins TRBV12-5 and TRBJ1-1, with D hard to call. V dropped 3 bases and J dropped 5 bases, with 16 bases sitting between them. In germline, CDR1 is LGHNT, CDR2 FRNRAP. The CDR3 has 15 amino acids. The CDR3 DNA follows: TGTGCTAGTGGTTTAAGCGGACCGCCGTGGACTGAAGCTTTCTTT. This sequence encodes CASGLSGPPWTEAFF.

The CDR3 DNA follows: TGTGCCAGCTCCCCCAGTCGTGACACTGAAGCTTTCTTT. Its translation: CASSPSRDTEAFF. V gene TRBV18 combines with J gene TRBJ1-1; D is uncertain. From germline, CDR1 is KGHSH and CDR2 LQKENI. There are 13 residues in the CDR3. V gave up 6 bases and J gave up 3 bases, with 11 bases separating them.

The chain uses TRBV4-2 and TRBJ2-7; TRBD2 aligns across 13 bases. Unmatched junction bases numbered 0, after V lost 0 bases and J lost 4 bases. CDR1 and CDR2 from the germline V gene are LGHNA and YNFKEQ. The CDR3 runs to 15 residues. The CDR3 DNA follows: TGTGCCAGCAGCCAAGAGACTAGCGGGGGGTACGAGCAGTACTTC. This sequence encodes CASSQETSGGYEQYF.

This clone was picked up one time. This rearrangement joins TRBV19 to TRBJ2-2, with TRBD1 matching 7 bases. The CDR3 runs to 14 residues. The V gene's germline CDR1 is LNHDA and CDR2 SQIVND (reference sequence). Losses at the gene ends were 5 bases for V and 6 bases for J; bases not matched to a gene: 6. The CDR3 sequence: CASSRRQGAGELFF. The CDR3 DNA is TGTGCCAGTAGTCGCCGACAGGGTGCCGGGGAGCTGTTTTTT.

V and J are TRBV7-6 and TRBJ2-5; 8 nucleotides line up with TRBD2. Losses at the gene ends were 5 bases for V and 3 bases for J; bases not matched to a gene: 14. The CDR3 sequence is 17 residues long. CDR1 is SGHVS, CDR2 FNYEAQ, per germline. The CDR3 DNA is TGTGCCAGCAGCAAAACGCCGCCAACTAGCGGTAAAGAGACCCAGTACTTC. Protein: CASSKTPPTSGKETQYF.

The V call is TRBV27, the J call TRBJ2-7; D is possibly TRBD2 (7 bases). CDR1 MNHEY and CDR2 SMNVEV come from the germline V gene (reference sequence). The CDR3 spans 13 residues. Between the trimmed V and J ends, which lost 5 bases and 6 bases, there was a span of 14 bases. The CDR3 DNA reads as TGTGCCAGCAGTCCGCCCCGGGGGGCCGAGCAGTACTTC. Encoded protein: CASSPPRGAEQYF.

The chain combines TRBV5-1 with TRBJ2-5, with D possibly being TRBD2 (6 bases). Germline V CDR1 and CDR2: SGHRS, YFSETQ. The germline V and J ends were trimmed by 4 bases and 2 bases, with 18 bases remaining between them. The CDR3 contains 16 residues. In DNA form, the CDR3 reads TGCGCCAGCAGCCCGTGGGTAAATGCGGGGCAAGAGACCCAGTACTTC. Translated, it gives CASSPWVNAGQETQYF.

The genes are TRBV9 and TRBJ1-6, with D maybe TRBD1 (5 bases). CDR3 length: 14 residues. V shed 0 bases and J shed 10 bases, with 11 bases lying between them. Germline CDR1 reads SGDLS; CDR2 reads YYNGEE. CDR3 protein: CASSVEGARSPLHF. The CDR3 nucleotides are TGTGCCAGCAGCGTAGAAGGGGCGCGGTCACCCCTCCACTTT.

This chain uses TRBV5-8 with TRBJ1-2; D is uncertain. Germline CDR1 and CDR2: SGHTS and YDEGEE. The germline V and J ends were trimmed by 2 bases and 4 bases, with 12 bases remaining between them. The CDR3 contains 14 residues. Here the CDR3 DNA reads TGTGCCAGCAGCTTTCTGGGAGTTGGCTATGGCTACACCTTC. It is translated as CASSFLGVGYGYTF.

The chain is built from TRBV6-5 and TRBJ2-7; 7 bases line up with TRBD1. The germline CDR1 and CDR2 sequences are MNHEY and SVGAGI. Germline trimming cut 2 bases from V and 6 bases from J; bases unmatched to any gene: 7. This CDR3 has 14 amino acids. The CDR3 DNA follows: TGTGCCAGCAGTTACGGGGACAGACTTCGCGAGCAGTACTTC. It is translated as CASSYGDRLREQYF.

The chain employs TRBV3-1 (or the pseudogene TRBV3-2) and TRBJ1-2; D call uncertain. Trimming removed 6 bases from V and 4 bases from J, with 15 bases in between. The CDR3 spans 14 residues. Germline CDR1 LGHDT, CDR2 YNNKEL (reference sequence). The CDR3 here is CASRSSGAAYGYTF. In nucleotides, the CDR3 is TGTGCCAGCAGATCCTCAGGTGCCGCCTATGGCTACACCTTC.

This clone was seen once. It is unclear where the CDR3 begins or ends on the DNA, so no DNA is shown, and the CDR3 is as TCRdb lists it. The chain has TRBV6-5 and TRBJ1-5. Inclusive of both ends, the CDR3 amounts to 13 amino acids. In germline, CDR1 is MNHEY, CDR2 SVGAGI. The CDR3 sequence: CASSTSGGQPQHF.

As DNA, the CDR3 is TGTGCCAGCAGCTCTCAGGGGGCTAATAATTCACCCCTCCACTTT. As protein: CASSSQGANNSPLHF. This chain connects TRBV7-2 to TRBJ1-6; TRBD1 matches at 8 bases. The V gene's germline CDR1 is SGHTA and CDR2 FQGNSA. The CDR3 runs to 15 residues. J was trimmed by 5 bases and V by 4 bases; bases with no gene match: 4.

The DNA for the CDR3 is TGTGCCAGCAGCTTAGTAACAGGGGAGGCGACTAATGAAAAACTGTTTTTT. Translation gives CASSLVTGEATNEKLFF. The rearrangement links TRBV11-2 to TRBJ1-4; 7 nucleotides line up with TRBD1. V lost 1 base to trimming and J lost 2 bases; unmatched junction nucleotides: 7. The CDR3 totals 17 residues. Germline-derived CDR1 and CDR2 are SGHAT and FQNNGV.

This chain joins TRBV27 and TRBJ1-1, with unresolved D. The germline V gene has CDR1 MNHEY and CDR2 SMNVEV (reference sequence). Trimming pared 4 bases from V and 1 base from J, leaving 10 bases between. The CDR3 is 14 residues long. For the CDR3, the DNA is TGTGCCAGCAGTTACTCAGGCTGGAACACTGAAGCTTTCTTT. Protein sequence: CASSYSGWNTEAFF.

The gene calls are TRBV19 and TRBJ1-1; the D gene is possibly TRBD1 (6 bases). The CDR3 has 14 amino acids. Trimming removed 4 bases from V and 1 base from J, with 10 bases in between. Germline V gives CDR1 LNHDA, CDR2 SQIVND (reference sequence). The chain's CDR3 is CASSTGTKNTEAFF. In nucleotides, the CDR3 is TGTGCCAGTAGTACCGGGACAAAGAACACTGAAGCTTTCTTT.

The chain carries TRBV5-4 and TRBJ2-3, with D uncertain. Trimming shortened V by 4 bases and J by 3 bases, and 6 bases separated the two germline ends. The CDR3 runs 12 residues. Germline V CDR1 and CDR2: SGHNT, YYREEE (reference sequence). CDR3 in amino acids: CASSLATDTQYF. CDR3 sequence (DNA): TGTGCCAGCAGCCTGGCTACAGATACGCAGTATTTT.